This TCR beta chain is drawn from a study of graft-versus-host responses after intestinal transplantation. Overall study results and limits: Levels of circulating GvH clones at their peak were associated with early post-transplant HvG declines. GvH clones detected in recipient marrow included some appearing first in ileum or blood. Allografts from individuals with graft-donor T cell macrochimerism displayed high graft-versus-host to host-versus-graft clonal ratios.

With regard to this clone: Its specificity is not known.

The repertoire was sequenced with immunoSEQ multiplex PCR; TCRdb's copy has only in-frame clones and lacks some. The table lists tens of thousands of clones, approximately 96% of them singletons. Germline V gene lookup returns CDR1 MNHEY and CDR2 SVGAGI. With 2 bases removed from V and 4 bases from J, the gap between germline ends came to 8 bases. The CDR3 has 13 amino acids. The chain carries TRBV6-5 and TRBJ1-1; unclear D gene. The sequence was collected from a human donor who was the organ donor for an intestinal transplant. The sample was unstimulated CD8+ T cells sorted from spleen or lymph node cells, taken before transplant. The CDR3 bases are TGTGCCAGCAGTTACCCGGGAGGCACTGAAGCTTTCTTT. Protein: CASSYPGGTEAFF.